A single sample gave rise to the 30 T cell receptor beta chains below, sequenced in a study of human versus mouse CDR3 diversity and MHC coevolution. TCRdb's copy holds only in-frame clones and misses some; the assay was immunoSEQ multiplex PCR. The table includes about 77,000 clones, under 95% detected once. Sequenced: naive CD4+ T cells from blood. Subset reported: CD45RO-negative CD62L-positive naive CD4 T cells. Receptor source: a person between 30 and 69 years old in good health.

This clone showed up just a few times. The genes are TRBV21-1 and TRBJ2-1; the table's D call, TRBD2, has no DNA check behind it. TRBV21-1 has pseudogene status. The CDR3 has 16 amino acids. CDR3 nucleotides: TGTGCCAGCAGCAAAGACCCGGGACTAGCGTACAATGAGCAGTTCTTC. Translating gives CASSKDPGLAYNEQFF.

The V call is TRBV19, the J call TRBJ2-6; 10 bases fit TRBD2. CDR3 size: 18 residues. After removal of 4 bases from V and 0 bases from J, the junction contained 6 bases not matched to a gene. From germline, CDR1 is LNHDA and CDR2 SQIVND (reference sequence). The CDR3 protein is CASSSIRLAGSGANVLTF. In DNA form, the CDR3 reads TGTGCCAGTAGTAGCATACGACTAGCGGGCTCTGGGGCCAACGTCCTGACTTTC. Combining the CDR3 with reference TRBV19 and TRBJ2-6 gives the whole variable domain DGGITQSPKYLFRKEGQNVTLSCEQNLNHDAMYWYRQDPGQGLRLIYYSQIVNDFQKGDIAEGYSVSREKKESFPLTVTSAQKNPTAFYLCASSSIRLAGSGANVLTFGAGSRLTVL.

V is TRBV5-1 and J is TRBJ1-4, with D tentatively TRBD1 (6 bases). Germline V CDR1 and CDR2: SGHRS, YFSETQ. V dropped 4 bases and J dropped 5 bases, with 15 bases sitting between them. The CDR3 totals 15 residues. CDR3 nucleotide sequence: TGCGCCAGCAGCGACTTACAGGGCACGAATGAAAAACTGTTTTTT. Its protein is CASSDLQGTNEKLFF.

J is TRBJ2-3 and V is TRBV19; TRBD2 agrees at 8 bases. V was clipped by 5 bases and J by 11 bases; unmatched bases: 12. The V gene's germline CDR1 is LNHDA and CDR2 SQIVND (reference sequence). The CDR3 contains 14 residues. Written as DNA, the CDR3 is TGTGCCAGTAGTGGGAGCGGGGGCCGGTCTCGGCAGTATTTT. This translates into CASSGSGGRSRQYF.

The chain employs TRBV6-5 and TRBJ1-1, with 8 positions matching TRBD1. Losses at the gene ends were 6 bases for V and 2 bases for J; bases not matched to a gene: 8. Germline CDR1 MNHEY, CDR2 SVGAGI. The CDR3 sequence is 15 residues long. CDR3 nucleotide sequence: TGTGCCAGCAGCCAACAGACAGGGGTCAACACTGAAGCTTTCTTT. Translation: CASSQQTGVNTEAFF.

This chain links TRBV5-1 with TRBJ1-2; 9 bases align to TRBD1. Trimming removed 3 bases from V and 4 bases from J; junction bases left unmatched: 10. CDR3 length: 16 residues. Per germline, CDR1 SGHRS and CDR2 YFSETQ. The CDR3 DNA reads as TGCGCCAGCAGCTCCGGGGACAGGGCCGGCTCCTATGGCTACACCTTC. Encoded protein: CASSSGDRAGSYGYTF.

The chain links TRBV5-4 to TRBJ1-2; 9 nucleotides align to TRBD1. This CDR3 region has 14 residues. Germline values: CDR1 SGHNT, CDR2 YYREEE (reference sequence). V was pared by 7 bases and J by 7 bases, with 11 bases of the junction left unmatched. CDR3 loop: CASGRPGQGSGYTF. For the CDR3, the DNA is TGTGCCAGCGGGAGACCGGGACAGGGAAGTGGCTACACCTTC.

This clone is a singleton in its sample. At one boundary the junction diverges from the germline segment, which might be a read error. The genes are TRBV28 and TRBJ1-5; 12 bases align to TRBD1. Germline CDR1 and CDR2: MDHEN and SYDVKM. The CDR3 runs 15 residues. The DNA of the CDR3 is TGTGCCGGCAGCCCGGGACAGGGGGCCAATCAGCCCCAGCATTTT. Its protein is CAGSPGQGANQPQHF.

V usage is TRBV9 and J usage is TRBJ2-3; weak D call: TRBD2 (6 bases). This CDR3 comprises 16 residues. Germline CDR1 reads SGDLS; CDR2 reads YYNGEE. Trimming pared 4 bases from V and 2 bases from J, leaving 17 bases between. This chain's CDR3 is CASSPRGTRNTDTQYF. Here the CDR3 DNA reads TGTGCCAGCAGCCCCCGGGGGACCCGAAACACAGATACGCAGTATTTT. Drawing the rest from reference TRBV9 and TRBJ2-3, the complete variable domain is DSGVTQTPKHLITATGQRVTLRCSPRSGDLSVYWYQQSLDQGLQFLIQYYNGEERAKGNILERFSAQQFPDLHSELNLSSLELGDSALYFCASSPRGTRNTDTQYFGPGTRLTVL.

The rearrangement joins TRBV4-2 to TRBJ1-2; D might be TRBD1 (5 bases). The V end was cut by 0 bases, the J end by 5 bases, with 10 bases between. Germline V CDR1 and CDR2: LGHNA, YNFKEQ. CDR3 length: 14 amino acids. DNA of the CDR3: TGTGCCAGCAGCCAAGATAAGGGGTGGTATGGCTACACCTTC. Protein: CASSQDKGWYGYTF.

The chain couples TRBV6-1 to TRBJ1-2; D is unclear. The CDR3 runs 13 residues. Per germline, CDR1 MNHNS and CDR2 SASEGT. V lost 7 bases and J lost 5, with 14 bases in between. CDR3 region: CASMISLTYGYTF. The CDR3 region has the DNA TGTGCCAGCATGATCAGTTTGACTTATGGCTACACCTTC.

This chain links TRBV30 with TRBJ2-3, with a possible D match to TRBD1 (5 bases). Per germline, CDR1 GTSNPN and CDR2 SVGIG (reference sequence). V shed 2 bases and J shed 1 base, with 7 bases lying between them. This CDR3 region has 13 residues. CDR3 coding DNA: TGTGCCTGGAGTTCACAGGGCACAGATACGCAGTATTTT. It specifies CAWSSQGTDTQYF. The whole variable domain, remainder taken from reference TRBV30 and TRBJ2-3, is SQTIHQWPATLVQPVGSPLSLECTVEGTSNPNLYWYRQAAGRGLQLLFYSVGIGQISSEVPQNLSASRPQDRQFILSSKKLLLSDSGFYLCAWSSQGTDTQYFGPGTRLTVL.

This clone was observed a few times. This chain uses TRBV4-1 with TRBJ1-4; D is uncertain. Trimming removed 0 bases from V and 4 bases from J, with 9 bases in between. Looked up from germline, CDR1 is MGHRA and CDR2 is YSYEKL. The CDR3 is made up of 15 amino acids. The CDR3, as DNA: TGCGCCAGCAGCCAAGAGCGGCAGCGTAATGAAAAACTGTTTTTT. This encodes CASSQERQRNEKLFF.

The V gene is TRBV10-2, the J gene TRBJ1-1; TRBD1 aligns across 8 bases. V dropped 0 bases and J dropped 6; count of bases not matched to a gene: 6. Germline V gene data show CDR1 as WSHSY and CDR2 as SAAADI. The CDR3 contains 15 residues. The CDR3 DNA is TGCGCCAGCAGTGAGTCAGGACAGGGTTGGCCTGAAGCTTTCTTT. Protein: CASSESGQGWPEAFF.

V gene TRBV30 combines with J gene TRBJ2-2; no definite D call. This CDR3 region has 12 residues. CDR1 is GTSNPN, CDR2 SVGIG, per germline (reference sequence). The ends were cut back, 0 bases at V and 6 bases at J, with 5 bases in the middle. CDR3 in amino acids: CAWSVLAGELFF. CDR3 sequence (DNA): TGTGCCTGGAGTGTTTTAGCCGGGGAGCTGTTTTTT.

DNA for the CDR3: TGTGCCAGCGGAGCAGGGTTAGGGGAGCAGTACTTC. Translation gives CASGAGLGEQYF. The chain links TRBV2 to TRBJ2-7, with D possibly matching TRBD1 (5 bases). CDR3 length: 12 residues. Trimming stripped 8 bases from V and 7 bases from J, with 15 bases between. Germline V gene sequence: CDR1 SNHLY, CDR2 FYNNEI.

V gene TRBV5-4 combines with J gene TRBJ2-5; the match to TRBD1 covers 7 bases. Germline values: CDR1 SGHNT, CDR2 YYREEE (reference sequence). V shed 4 bases and J 3 bases; nucleotides not matched to a gene: 6. This CDR3 has 14 amino acids. Written as DNA, the CDR3 is TGTGCCAGCAGCCCCGGGACAGCGGAAGAGACCCAGTACTTC. This sequence encodes CASSPGTAEETQYF.

The rearrangement links TRBV5-1 to TRBJ1-2; possibly TRBD1 for D (5 bases). This CDR3 is built from 15 residues. The V and J ends lost 0 bases and 2 bases respectively, with 11 bases between them. Per germline, CDR1 SGHRS and CDR2 YFSETQ. CDR3 bases: TGCGCCAGCAGCTTGGCCGCGGGGACGAACTATGGCTACACCTTC. This gives the protein CASSLAAGTNYGYTF.

The genes are TRBV27 and TRBJ1-6; 9 bases agree with TRBD1. The junction had 7 bases not matched to a gene; V was cut back by 4 bases and J by 9 bases. Germline values: CDR1 MNHEY, CDR2 SMNVEV (reference sequence). The CDR3 sequence is 15 residues long. Here the CDR3 reads CASSSGTGLLSPLHF. The CDR3 bases are TGTGCCAGCAGTTCCGGGACAGGGTTACTTTCACCCCTCCACTTT.

The chain has TRBV5-1 and TRBJ2-3, with 12 bases identical to TRBD2. V dropped 0 bases and J dropped 1; count of bases not matched to a gene: 6. Germline CDR1 SGHRS, CDR2 YFSETQ. The CDR3 has 18 residues. This CDR3 reads CASSLALAGGPGTDTQYF. For the CDR3, the DNA is TGCGCCAGCAGCTTGGCCCTAGCGGGAGGGCCGGGCACAGATACGCAGTATTTT.

V usage is TRBV6-6 and J usage is TRBJ2-7, with D tentatively TRBD2 (6 bases). There are 13 residues in the CDR3. Germline loops: CDR1 MNHNY, CDR2 SVGAGI (reference sequence). Trimming pared 4 bases from V and 4 bases from J, leaving 11 bases between. CDR3 sequence reads: CASSSGDRYEQYF. The CDR3 nucleotides read TGTGCCAGCAGTTCGGGAGACAGATACGAGCAGTACTTC.

CDR3 protein: CASSIPLRQDEQYF. DNA for the CDR3: TGTGCCAGTAGTATTCCCCTTAGACAGGACGAGCAGTACTTC. This chain uses TRBV19 with TRBJ2-5; D possibly corresponds to TRBD1 (6 bases). The J call is doubtful: the DNA matches TRBJ2-7 better. The V gene's germline CDR1 is LNHDA and CDR2 SQIVND (reference sequence). The length of the CDR3 is 14 residues.

V usage is TRBV5-1 and J usage is TRBJ2-1; the D gene is possibly TRBD1 (6 bases). V was pared by 3 bases and J by 9 bases, with 13 bases between. The CDR3 has 13 amino acids. Germline V gene lookup returns CDR1 SGHRS and CDR2 YFSETQ. The DNA for the CDR3 is TGCGCCAGCAGCTACGGGTCACAGGGTGAGCAGTTCTTC. It specifies CASSYGSQGEQFF.

This sequence joins TRBV5-6 and TRBJ1-2, with D uncertain. The germline gives CDR1 SGHDT, CDR2 YYEEEE. The CDR3 is 15 residues long. V lost 4 bases and J 6 bases, leaving 19 bases between the germline ends. CDR3 DNA: TGTGCCAGCAGCCCTCGTCTCCGTTCAGGTCATGGCTACACCTTC. Protein sequence: CASSPRLRSGHGYTF.

The rearrangement uses TRBV18 and TRBJ2-3, with 7 bases that match TRBD2. Germline V gives CDR1 KGHSH, CDR2 LQKENI. J lost 0 bases, V lost 2 bases, and 14 bases had no gene match. CDR3 length: 19 amino acids. In DNA form, the CDR3 reads TGTGCCAGCTCACCATTGTCCAGCGGGATGGGGTGGAGCACAGATACGCAGTATTTT. Its translation: CASSPLSSGMGWSTDTQYF.

The rearrangement links TRBV4-1 to TRBJ2-1; TRBD2 agrees at 9 bases. CDR3 size: 16 residues. The trim removed 2 bases at V and 2 bases at J, leaving 4 bases unmatched. Germline values: CDR1 MGHRA, CDR2 YSYEKL. This chain's CDR3 is CASSQSTSGTYNEQFF. The CDR3 DNA reads TGCGCCAGCAGCCAATCGACTAGCGGTACCTACAATGAGCAGTTCTTC.

This sequence joins TRBV15 and TRBJ2-6; 9 bases fit TRBD2. The V and J ends lost 2 bases and 0 bases, in that order; junction bases with no gene match: 2. The CDR3 contains 17 residues. Per the germline V gene, CDR1 is LNHNV and CDR2 is YYDKDF (reference sequence). CDR3 loop: CATSRRGGASGANVLTF. The CDR3 DNA reads as TGTGCCACCAGCAGACGCGGGGGGGCCTCTGGGGCCAACGTCCTGACTTTC.

V gene TRBV2 combines with J gene TRBJ1-1, with TRBD1 as a possible D gene (5 bases). V gave up 7 bases and J gave up 4 bases, with 22 bases separating them. This CDR3 comprises 16 residues. Germline V gene lookup returns CDR1 SNHLY and CDR2 FYNNEI. CDR3 amino acids: CASNVPGLFWTTEAFF. CDR3 DNA sequence: TGTGCCAGCAATGTCCCGGGACTTTTTTGGACCACTGAAGCTTTCTTT.

This chain uses TRBV2 with TRBJ1-1, with 7 nucleotides matching TRBD1. The junction had 5 bases not matched to a gene; V was cut back by 6 bases and J by 4 bases. The CDR3 has 13 amino acids. In germline, CDR1 is SNHLY, CDR2 FYNNEI. For the CDR3, the DNA is TGTGCCAGCAGAGAGACAGGGCCCACTGAAGCTTTCTTT. Protein sequence: CASRETGPTEAFF.

The chain uses TRBV28 and TRBJ1-4; D remains ambiguous. CDR1 and CDR2 (germline): MDHEN, SYDVKM. CDR3 length equals 14 residues. V was shortened by 3 bases and J by 6 bases, with 11 bases between the two germline ends. The CDR3 spells CASSLGRPYEKLFF. CDR3 in DNA: TGTGCCAGCAGTTTGGGCCGTCCCTATGAAAAACTGTTTTTT.